The source of this TCR beta chain is a study of beta chain features in type 1 diabetes. The CDR3 spans 15 residues. Germline V gene lookup returns CDR1 LGHNA and CDR2 YSLEER. V was cut by 2 bases and J by 4 bases, with 9 bases left in between. TCRB transcripts that were expressed got sequenced, as all of the isolated RNA had been reverse transcribed. Clones were read by immunoSEQ multiplex PCR, and TCRdb kept only the in-frame ones, dropping some. The table includes hundreds of thousands of clones, roughly a sixth detected once. J is TRBJ1-6 and V is TRBV4-3; D unclear. This sequence originates from a man younger than 30 in good health. The sample consisted of naive CD4+ T cells from blood. CDR3 region: CASSQYSQYNSPLHF. In nucleotides, the CDR3 is TGCGCCAGCAGCCAATATAGTCAATATAATTCACCCCTCCACTTT.